The sequence of this T cell receptor (beta chain) was determined in a study of sequential checkpoint blockade in melanoma. Overall study context: Each arm's sequence ended with maintenance nivolumab.

The treatment here: randomized to nivolumab then ipilimumab (arm A) or the reverse (arm B). The ends lost 2 bases at V and 6 bases at J; junction bases unmatched: 9. CDR1 and CDR2 from the germline V gene are SGHRS and YFSETQ. This CDR3 is built from 15 residues. This clone was observed a single time. Assay used: immunoSEQ multiplex PCR; TCRdb lists only in-frame clones, some missing. The profile shows around 16,000 clones, around 94% of them singletons. The clonotype was recovered from a human donor with melanoma. The rearrangement links TRBV5-1 to TRBJ1-2; 8 bases agree with TRBD1. Material: CD8+ T cells sorted from blood (inferred from file names), obtained from a patient given nivolumab and ipilimumab in sequence. The CDR3 nucleotides are TGCGCCAGCAGCTTAGGGGCAGGGGGCAAGGATGGCTACACCTTC. Residues: CASSLGAGGKDGYTF.